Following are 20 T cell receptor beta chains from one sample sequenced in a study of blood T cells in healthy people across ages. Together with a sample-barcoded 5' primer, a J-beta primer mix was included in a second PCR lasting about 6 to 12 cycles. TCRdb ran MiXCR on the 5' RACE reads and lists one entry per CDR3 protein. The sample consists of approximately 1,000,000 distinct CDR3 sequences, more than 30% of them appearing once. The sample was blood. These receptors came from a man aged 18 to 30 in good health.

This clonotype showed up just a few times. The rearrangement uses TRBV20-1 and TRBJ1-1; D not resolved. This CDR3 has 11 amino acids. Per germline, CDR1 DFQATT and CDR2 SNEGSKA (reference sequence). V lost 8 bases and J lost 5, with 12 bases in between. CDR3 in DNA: TGCAGTACCACTCGGGGTACTGAAGCTTTCTTT. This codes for CSTTRGTEAFF.

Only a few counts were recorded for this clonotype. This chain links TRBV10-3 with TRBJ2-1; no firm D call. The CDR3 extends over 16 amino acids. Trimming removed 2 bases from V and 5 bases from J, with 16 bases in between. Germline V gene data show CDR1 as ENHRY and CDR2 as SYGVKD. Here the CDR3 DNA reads TGTGCCATCAGTGAGGTACCAGTACTGGGTCACAATGAGCAGTTCTTC. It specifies CAISEVPVLGHNEQFF.

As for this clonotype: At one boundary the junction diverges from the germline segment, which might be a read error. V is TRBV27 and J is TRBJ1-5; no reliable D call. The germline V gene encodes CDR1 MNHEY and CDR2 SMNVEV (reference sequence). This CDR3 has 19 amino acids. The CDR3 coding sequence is TGTGCCAGCAGCCCCTCCCTTAGGGCGACGCAATATAGCGATCAGCCCCAGCATTTT. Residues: CASSPSLRATQYSDQPQHF.

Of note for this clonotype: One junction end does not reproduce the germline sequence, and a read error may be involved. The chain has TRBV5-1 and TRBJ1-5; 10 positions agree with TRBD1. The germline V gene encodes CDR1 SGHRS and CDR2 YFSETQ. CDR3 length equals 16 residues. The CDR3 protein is CASSVTGTGVNQPQHF. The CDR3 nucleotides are TGTGCCAGCAGTGTCACCGGGACAGGGGTTAATCAGCCCCAGCATTTT.

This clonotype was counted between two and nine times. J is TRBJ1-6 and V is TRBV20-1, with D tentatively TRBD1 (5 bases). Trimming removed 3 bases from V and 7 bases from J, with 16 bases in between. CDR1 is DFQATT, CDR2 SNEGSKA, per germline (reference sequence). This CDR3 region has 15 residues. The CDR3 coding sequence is TGCAGTGCTAGTCGGTTGGGACGCCAAAATTCACCCCTCCACTTT. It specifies CSASRLGRQNSPLHF.

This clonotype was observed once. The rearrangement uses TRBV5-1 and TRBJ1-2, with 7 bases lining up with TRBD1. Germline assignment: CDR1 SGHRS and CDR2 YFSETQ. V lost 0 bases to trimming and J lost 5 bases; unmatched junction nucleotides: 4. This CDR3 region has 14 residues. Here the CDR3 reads CASSLGTGEYGYTF. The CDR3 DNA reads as TGCGCCAGCAGCTTGGGGACAGGAGAGTATGGCTACACCTTC.

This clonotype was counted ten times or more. Here the CDR3 reads CSVELQSYEQYF. In DNA, the CDR3 is TGCAGCGTTGAATTGCAGTCCTACGAGCAGTACTTC. The V call is TRBV29-1, the J call TRBJ2-7, with D unclear. Per germline, CDR1 SQVTM and CDR2 ANQGSEA. Trimming removed 2 bases at V and 1 base at J, with 6 bases between. The CDR3 totals 12 residues.

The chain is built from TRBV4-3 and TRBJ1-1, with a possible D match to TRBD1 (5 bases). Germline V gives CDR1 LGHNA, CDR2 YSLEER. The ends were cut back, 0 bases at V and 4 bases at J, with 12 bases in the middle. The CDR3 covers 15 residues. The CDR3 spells CASSQDARQGTEAFF. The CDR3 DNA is TGCGCCAGCAGCCAAGACGCAAGGCAGGGCACTGAAGCTTTCTTT.

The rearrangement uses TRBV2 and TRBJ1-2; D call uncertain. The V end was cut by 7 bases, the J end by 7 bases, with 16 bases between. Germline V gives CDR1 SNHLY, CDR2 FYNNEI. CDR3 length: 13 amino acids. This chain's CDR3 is CASKDDGIGGYTF. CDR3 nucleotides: TGTGCCAGCAAGGATGATGGGATAGGTGGCTACACCTTC.

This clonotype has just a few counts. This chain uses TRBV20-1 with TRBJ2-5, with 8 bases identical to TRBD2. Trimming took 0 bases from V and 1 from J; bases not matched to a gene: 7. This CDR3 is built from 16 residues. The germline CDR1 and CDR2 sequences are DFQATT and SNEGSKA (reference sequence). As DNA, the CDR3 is TGCAGTGCTAGAGATAGGCTAGCGGGCATCCAAGAGACCCAGTACTTC. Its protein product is CSARDRLAGIQETQYF.

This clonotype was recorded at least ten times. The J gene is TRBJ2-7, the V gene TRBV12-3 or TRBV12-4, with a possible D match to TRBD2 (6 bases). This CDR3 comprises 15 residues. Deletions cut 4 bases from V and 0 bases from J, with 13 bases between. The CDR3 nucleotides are TGTGCCAGCAGTTGGACGATCGGGGGCTCCTACGAGCAGTACTTC. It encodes CASSWTIGGSYEQYF.

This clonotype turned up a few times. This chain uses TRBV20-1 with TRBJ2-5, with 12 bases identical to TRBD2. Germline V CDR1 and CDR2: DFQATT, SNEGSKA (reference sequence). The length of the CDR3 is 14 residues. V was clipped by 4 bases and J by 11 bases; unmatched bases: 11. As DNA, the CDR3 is TGCAGTGCTACGACTAGCGGGGGCCTCAATGAGCAGTACTTC. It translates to CSATTSGGLNEQYF.

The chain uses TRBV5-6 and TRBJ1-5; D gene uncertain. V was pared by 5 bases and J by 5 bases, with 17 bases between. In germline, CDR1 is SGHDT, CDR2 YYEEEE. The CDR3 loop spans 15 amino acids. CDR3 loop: CASSRSRRQDQPQHF. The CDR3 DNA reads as TGTGCCAGCAGTCGCAGTCGCCGACAAGATCAGCCCCAGCATTTT.

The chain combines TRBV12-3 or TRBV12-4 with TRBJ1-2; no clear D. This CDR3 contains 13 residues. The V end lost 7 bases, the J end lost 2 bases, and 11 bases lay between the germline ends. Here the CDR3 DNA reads TGTGCCAGCATGAGAACAGCGAACTATGGCTACACCTTC. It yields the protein CASMRTANYGYTF.

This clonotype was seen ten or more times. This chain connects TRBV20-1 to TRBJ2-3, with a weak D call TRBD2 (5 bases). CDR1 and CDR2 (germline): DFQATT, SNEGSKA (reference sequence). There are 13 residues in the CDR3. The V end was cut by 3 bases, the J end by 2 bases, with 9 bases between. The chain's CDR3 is CSARERSTDTQYF. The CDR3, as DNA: TGCAGTGCTAGGGAGCGGTCCACAGATACGCAGTATTTT.

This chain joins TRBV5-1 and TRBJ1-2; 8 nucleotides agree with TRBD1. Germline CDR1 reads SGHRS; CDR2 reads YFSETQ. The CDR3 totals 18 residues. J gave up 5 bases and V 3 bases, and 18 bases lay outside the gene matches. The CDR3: CASSSRGRTAKPVYGYTF. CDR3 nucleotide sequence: TGCGCCAGCAGCTCCAGGGGGCGAACTGCAAAGCCTGTGTATGGCTACACCTTC.

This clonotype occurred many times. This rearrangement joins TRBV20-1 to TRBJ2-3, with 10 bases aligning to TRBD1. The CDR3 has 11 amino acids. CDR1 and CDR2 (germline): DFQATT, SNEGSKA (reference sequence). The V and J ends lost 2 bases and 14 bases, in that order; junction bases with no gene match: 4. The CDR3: CSARWDRGSYF. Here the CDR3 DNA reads TGCAGTGCTAGATGGGACAGGGGATCGTATTTT.

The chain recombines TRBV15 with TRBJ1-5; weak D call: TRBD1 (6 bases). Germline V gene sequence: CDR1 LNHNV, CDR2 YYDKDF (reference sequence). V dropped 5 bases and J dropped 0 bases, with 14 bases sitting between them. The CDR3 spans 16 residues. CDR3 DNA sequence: TGTGCCACCAGCGACGGACAGTCATATAGCAATCAGCCCCAGCATTTT. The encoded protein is CATSDGQSYSNQPQHF.

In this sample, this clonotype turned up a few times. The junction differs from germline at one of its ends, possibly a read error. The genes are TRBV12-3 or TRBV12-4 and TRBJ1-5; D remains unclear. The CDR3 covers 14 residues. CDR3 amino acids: CACSLGYSNQPQHF. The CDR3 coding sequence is TGTGCCTGCAGTTTAGGCTATAGCAATCAGCCCCAGCATTTT.

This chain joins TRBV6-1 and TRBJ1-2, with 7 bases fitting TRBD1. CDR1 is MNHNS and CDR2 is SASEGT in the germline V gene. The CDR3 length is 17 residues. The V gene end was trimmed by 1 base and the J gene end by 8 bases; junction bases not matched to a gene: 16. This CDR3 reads CASSEDLLTGAALGYTF. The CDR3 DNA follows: TGTGCCAGCAGTGAAGACCTACTTACAGGGGCTGCCCTGGGCTACACCTTC.